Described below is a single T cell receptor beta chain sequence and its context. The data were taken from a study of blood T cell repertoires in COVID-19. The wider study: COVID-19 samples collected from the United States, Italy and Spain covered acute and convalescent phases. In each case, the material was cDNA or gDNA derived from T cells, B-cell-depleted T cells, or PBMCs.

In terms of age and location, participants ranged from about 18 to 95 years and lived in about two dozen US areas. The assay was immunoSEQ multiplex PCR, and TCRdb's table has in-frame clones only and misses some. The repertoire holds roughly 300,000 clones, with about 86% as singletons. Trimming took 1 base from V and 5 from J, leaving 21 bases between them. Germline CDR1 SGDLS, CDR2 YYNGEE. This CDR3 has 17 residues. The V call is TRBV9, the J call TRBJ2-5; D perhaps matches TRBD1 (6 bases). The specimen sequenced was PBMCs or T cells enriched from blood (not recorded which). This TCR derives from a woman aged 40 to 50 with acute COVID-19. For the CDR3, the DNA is TGTGCCAGCAGCGTATCCACTCCCGTGGGGGCCGGGGAGACCCAGTACTTC. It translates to CASSVSTPVGAGETQYF.